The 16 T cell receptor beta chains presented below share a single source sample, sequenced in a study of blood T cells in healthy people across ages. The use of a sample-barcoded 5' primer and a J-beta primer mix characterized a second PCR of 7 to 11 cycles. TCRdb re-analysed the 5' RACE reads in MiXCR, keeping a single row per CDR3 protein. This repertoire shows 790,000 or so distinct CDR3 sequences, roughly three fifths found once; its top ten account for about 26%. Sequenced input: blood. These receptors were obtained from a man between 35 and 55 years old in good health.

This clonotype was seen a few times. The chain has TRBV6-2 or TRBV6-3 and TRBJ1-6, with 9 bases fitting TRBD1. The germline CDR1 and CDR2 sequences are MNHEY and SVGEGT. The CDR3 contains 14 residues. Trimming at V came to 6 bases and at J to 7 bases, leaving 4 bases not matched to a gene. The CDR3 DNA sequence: TGTGCCAGCAGAAGGACAGGGGACAATTCACCCCTCCACTTT. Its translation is CASRRTGDNSPLHF.

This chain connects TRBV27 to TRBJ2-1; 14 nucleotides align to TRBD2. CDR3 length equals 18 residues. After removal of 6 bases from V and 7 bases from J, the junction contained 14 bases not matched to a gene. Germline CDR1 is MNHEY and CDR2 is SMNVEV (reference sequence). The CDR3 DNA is TGTGCCAGCAGGCTCCAGACTAGCGGGAGGGCCTCGGCGAATGAGCAGTTCTTC. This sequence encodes CASRLQTSGRASANEQFF.

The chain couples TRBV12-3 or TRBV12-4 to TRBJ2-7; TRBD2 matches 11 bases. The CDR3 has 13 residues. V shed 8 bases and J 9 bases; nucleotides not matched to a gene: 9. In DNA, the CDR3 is TGTGCCAGCCAACTAGCGGGAGACGTACGGCAGTACTTC. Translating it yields CASQLAGDVRQYF.

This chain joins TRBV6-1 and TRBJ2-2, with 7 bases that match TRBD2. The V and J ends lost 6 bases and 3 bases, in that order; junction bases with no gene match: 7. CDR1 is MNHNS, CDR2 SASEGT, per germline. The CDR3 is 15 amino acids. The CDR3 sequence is CASSRGGKDTGELFF. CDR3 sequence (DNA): TGTGCCAGCAGCCGGGGAGGGAAGGACACCGGGGAGCTGTTTTTT.

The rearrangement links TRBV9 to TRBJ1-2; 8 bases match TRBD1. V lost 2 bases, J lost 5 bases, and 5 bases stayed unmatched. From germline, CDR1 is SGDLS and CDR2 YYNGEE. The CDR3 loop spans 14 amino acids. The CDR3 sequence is CASSVLGQVYGYTF. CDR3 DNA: TGTGCCAGCAGCGTTCTGGGACAGGTTTATGGCTACACCTTC. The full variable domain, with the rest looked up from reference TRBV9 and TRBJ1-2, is DSGVTQTPKHLITATGQRVTLRCSPRSGDLSVYWYQQSLDQGLQFLIQYYNGEERAKGNILERFSAQQFPDLHSELNLSSLELGDSALYFCASSVLGQVYGYTFGSGTRLTVV.

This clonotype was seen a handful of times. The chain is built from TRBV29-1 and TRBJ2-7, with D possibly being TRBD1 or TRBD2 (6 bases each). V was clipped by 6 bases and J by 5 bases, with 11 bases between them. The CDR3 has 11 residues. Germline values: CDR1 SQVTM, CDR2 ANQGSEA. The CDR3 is CSVRRGNEQYF. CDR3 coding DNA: TGCAGCGTGAGGAGGGGGAACGAGCAGTACTTC.

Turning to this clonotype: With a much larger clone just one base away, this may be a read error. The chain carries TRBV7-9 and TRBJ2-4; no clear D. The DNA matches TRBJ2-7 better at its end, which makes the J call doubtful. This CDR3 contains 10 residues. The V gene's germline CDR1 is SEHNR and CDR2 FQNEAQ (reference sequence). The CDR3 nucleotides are TGTGCCTGCAGCCCCTACGAGCAGTACTTC. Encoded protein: CACSPYEQYF.

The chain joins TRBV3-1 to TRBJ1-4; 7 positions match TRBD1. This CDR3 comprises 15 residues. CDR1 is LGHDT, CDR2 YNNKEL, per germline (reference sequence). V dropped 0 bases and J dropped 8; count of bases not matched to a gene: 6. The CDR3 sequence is CASSQDPTGREKLFF. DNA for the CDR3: TGTGCCAGCAGCCAAGATCCGACAGGGCGAGAAAAACTGTTTTTT.

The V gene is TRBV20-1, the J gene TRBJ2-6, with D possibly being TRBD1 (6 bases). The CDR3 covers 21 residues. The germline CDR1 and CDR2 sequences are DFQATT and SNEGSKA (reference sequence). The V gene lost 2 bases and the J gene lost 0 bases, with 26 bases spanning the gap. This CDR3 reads CSARRPGAGIAVSSGANVLTF. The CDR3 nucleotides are TGCAGTGCTAGACGTCCAGGGGCAGGGATCGCCGTCAGCTCTGGGGCCAACGTCCTGACTTTC.

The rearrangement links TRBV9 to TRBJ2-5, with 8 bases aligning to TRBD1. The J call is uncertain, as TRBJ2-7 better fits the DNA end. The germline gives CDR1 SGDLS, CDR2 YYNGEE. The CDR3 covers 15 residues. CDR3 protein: CASSPTGQGLGEQYF. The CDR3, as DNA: TGTGCCAGCAGCCCTACCGGACAGGGCCTTGGCGAGCAGTACTTC.

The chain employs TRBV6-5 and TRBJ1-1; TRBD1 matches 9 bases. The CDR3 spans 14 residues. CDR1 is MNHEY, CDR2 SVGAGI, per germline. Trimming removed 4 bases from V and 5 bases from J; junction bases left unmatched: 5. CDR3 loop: CASSSQGADTEAFF. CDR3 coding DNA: TGTGCCAGCAGTTCACAGGGGGCCGATACTGAAGCTTTCTTT.

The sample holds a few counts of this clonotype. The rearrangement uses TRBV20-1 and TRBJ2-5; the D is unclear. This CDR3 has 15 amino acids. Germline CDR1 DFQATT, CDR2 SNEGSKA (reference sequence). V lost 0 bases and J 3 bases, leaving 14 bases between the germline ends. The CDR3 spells CSARESSQEEETQYF. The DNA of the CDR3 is TGCAGTGCTAGAGAATCGAGCCAAGAGGAAGAGACCCAGTACTTC.

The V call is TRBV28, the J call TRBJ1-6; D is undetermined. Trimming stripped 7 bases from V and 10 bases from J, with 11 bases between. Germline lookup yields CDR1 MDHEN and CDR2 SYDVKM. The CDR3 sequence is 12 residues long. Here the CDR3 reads CASNSGPSPLHF. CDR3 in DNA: TGTGCCAGCAACTCCGGACCGTCACCCCTCCACTTT.

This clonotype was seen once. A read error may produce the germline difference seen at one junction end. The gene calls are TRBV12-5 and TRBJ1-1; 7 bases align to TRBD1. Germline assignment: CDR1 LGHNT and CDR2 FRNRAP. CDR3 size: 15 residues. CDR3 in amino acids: CASGFIQGLNAEAFF. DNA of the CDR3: TGTGCTAGCGGTTTCATACAGGGGTTGAACGCTGAAGCTTTCTTT.

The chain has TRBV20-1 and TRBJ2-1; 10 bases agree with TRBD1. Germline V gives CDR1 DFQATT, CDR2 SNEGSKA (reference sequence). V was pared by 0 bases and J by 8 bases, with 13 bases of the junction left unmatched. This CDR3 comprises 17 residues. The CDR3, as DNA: TGCAGTGCTAGAGATTCGGTGAGACAGGGGGCTATATATGAGCAGTTCTTC. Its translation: CSARDSVRQGAIYEQFF.

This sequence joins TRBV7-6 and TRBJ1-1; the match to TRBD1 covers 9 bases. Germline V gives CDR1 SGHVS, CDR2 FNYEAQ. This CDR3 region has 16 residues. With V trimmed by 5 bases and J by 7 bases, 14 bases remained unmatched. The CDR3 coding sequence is TGTGCCAGCAGCCCAACAATAAGCGGACAGGGGTGTGAAGCTTTCTTT. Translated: CASSPTISGQGCEAFF.